This T cell receptor beta chain was recorded in a study of T-cell reconstitution after alpha-beta-depleted transplantation in children. Broader study findings: Expanded graft clones numbering several hundred reportedly gave rise to alpha-beta T cells about two months after transplant. One year after transplant, T-cell counts and diversity came mostly from newly produced T cells. Where some patients showed high TCRbeta diversity at day 60, it came from recipient T cells and thymic progenitors that had survived.

The CDR3 is made up of 15 amino acids. V shed 0 bases and J 3 bases; nucleotides not matched to a gene: 6. Germline values: CDR1 SGDLS, CDR2 YYNGEE. Unique molecular identifiers tagged the TCRbeta library. TCRdb fed the PCR reads into MiXCR, producing one record per CDR3 protein. This sample has approximately 130,000 distinct CDR3 sequences, with 9.5% to 10% found just once. Comment on this clonotype: What it binds is unknown.

The sequence was collected from a girl less than two years old who had a stem cell transplant for combined immunodeficiency, so the T cells may come from the graft donor. The rearrangement uses TRBV9 and TRBJ2-7; 7 nucleotides align to TRBD2. The sequenced sample was PBMCs, mostly from graft donor cells, obtained 180 days after TCRalphabeta/CD19-depleted stem cell transplant. CDR3 bases: TGTGCCAGCAGCGTAGCCCTAGCGGACTACTACGAGCAGTACTTC. It translates to CASSVALADYYEQYF.